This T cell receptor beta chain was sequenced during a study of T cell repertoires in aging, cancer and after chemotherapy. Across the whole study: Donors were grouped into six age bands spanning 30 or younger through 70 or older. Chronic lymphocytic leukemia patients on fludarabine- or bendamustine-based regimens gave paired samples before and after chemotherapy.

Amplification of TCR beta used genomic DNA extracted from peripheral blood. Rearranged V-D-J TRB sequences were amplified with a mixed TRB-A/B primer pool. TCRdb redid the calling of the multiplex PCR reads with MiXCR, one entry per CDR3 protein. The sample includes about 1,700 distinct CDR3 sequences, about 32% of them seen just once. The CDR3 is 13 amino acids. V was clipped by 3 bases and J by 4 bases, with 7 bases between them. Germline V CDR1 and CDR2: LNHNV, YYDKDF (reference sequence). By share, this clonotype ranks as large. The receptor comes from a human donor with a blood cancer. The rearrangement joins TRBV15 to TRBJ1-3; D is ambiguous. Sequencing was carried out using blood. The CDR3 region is CATSRGRGNTIYF. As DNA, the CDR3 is TGTGCCACCAGCAGGGGCAGAGGAAACACCATATATTTT.